These T cell receptor beta chains were read from a single sample in a study of blood T cell repertoires in COVID-19. Method: immunoSEQ multiplex PCR; TCRdb's copy keeps in-frame clones and lacks some. The sample holds 210,000 or so clones, 83% seen once. Sample: peripheral blood. The receptors come from a woman younger than 45 with COVID-19, enrolled during active disease. Each CDR3 is given with its conserved first and last residue. A D gene is named only where the DNA matches it firmly. Size values are once, few and many counts, or a class for expanded clones, and some rows have none.

TGTGCCATCAGTGAAAGGGGCCCTAATAGAAACACCATATATTTT,CAISERGPNRNTIYF,NA,NA,TRBJ1-3,TRBV10-3
TGCAGTGCTAGTCGACGGCCAGGGGTGAGCACCGGGGAGCTGTTTTTT,CSASRRPGVSTGELFF,NA,NA,TRBJ2-2,TRBV20-1
TGTGCCAGCAGTGAAATGAGGGATCACACTGAAGCTTTCTTT,CASSEMRDHTEAFF,NA,NA,TRBJ1-1,TRBV2
TGTGCCAGCAGTGTCGCGGGAGGATCTAACTATGGCTACACCTTC,CASSVAGGSNYGYTF,NA,NA,TRBJ1-2,TRBV6-2/TRBV6-3
TGTGCCAGCGGAGGACGGGGAGAACTATTAGGCACCTTC,CASGGRGELLGTF,NA,NA,TRBJ1-2,TRBV7-2
TGTGCCAGCAGCTCCGGAGCGGGAGGGTCCTACGAGCAGTACTTC,CASSSGAGGSYEQYF,NA,TRBD2,TRBJ2-7,TRBV7-9
TGTGCCAGCAGCCAAGCTGAGGGAACTAATGAAAAACTGTTTTTT,CASSQAEGTNEKLFF,NA,NA,TRBJ1-4,TRBV4-2
TGTGCCACCTCAACAGGGGTAGAGCAGTTCTTC,CATSTGVEQFF,once,TRBD1,TRBJ2-1,TRBV24-1
TGTGCCACCAGCCCGATTCAACAGGGCCCTTTGACCTACGAGCAGTACTTC,CATSPIQQGPLTYEQYF,NA,NA,TRBJ2-7,TRBV15
TGTGCCAGCAGCCGACCAGCTAACTATGGCTACACCTTC,CASSRPANYGYTF,once,NA,TRBJ1-2,TRBV7-8
TGTGCCAGTTCCCGGACAGCCCAGTATAGCAATCAGCCCCAGCATTTT,CASSRTAQYSNQPQHF,NA,NA,TRBJ1-5,TRBV6-6
TGTGCCAGCAGGAGTCCCGGGACAGGGAACTACGAGCAGTACTTC,CASRSPGTGNYEQYF,NA,TRBD1,TRBJ2-7,TRBV6-5
TGCGCCAGCAGCCAAGATCTAGGACAGAACACTGAAGCTTTCTTT,CASSQDLGQNTEAFF,few,NA,TRBJ1-1,TRBV4-3
TGTGCCAGCAGTCAGCTACAGGGTTACGAGCAGTACTTC,CASSQLQGYEQYF,NA,NA,TRBJ2-7,TRBV6-5
TGTGCCAGCAGCTTACAGGGGCACACTGAAGCTTTCTTT,CASSLQGHTEAFF,NA,NA,TRBJ1-1,TRBV7-3
TGCAGTGCTAGTCCCGGGACAGGGGGAGGAAACACCATATATTTT,CSASPGTGGGNTIYF,NA,TRBD1,TRBJ1-3,TRBV20-1
TGTGCCAGCTCACCTTTGACGGGACAGGGTGTTGAAAAACTGTTTTTT,CASSPLTGQGVEKLFF,NA,TRBD1,TRBJ1-4,TRBV18
TGCGCCAGCAGCTTGAACTTCAACTATGGCTACACCTTC,CASSLNFNYGYTF,NA,NA,TRBJ1-2,TRBV5-1
TGTGCCAGCAGTTACCGGGTTTCTGGGGCCAACGTCCTGACTTTC,CASSYRVSGANVLTF,once,NA,TRBJ2-6,TRBV6-2/TRBV6-3
TGTGCCAGCAGTTTAGTAGTTTCAGGGGGTAATGAAAAACTGTTTTTT,CASSLVVSGGNEKLFF,once,TRBD1,TRBJ1-4,TRBV28
TGTGCCAGCTCACCACCCAGTTCTCTGATATCTGGGGCCAACGTCCTGACTTTC,CASSPPSSLISGANVLTF,once,NA,TRBJ2-6,TRBV18
TGTGCCAGCAGCTTATGGGACAGGGGTTATCAGCCCCAGCATTTT,CASSLWDRGYQPQHF,once,TRBD1,TRBJ1-5,TRBV5-6
TGTGCCAGCAAAAGGGGCGGAAAACTGTTTTTT,CASKRGGKLFF,NA,NA,TRBJ1-4,TRBV6-5
TGTGTAAAGGGGGACGGAAGACTAGCAGGCCGACAAGAGACCCAGTACTTC,CVKGDGRLAGRQETQYF,NA,NA,TRBJ2-5,TRBV12-2
TGTGCCAGCAGTTTAGGGCCTGGCGATTACGAGCAGTACTTC,CASSLGPGDYEQYF,NA,NA,TRBJ2-7,TRBV27
TGTGCCAGCAGCGCCTCAGGGGTGTTAGCCAAAAACATTCAGTACTTC,CASSASGVLAKNIQYF,NA,NA,TRBJ2-4,TRBV9
TGTGCCAGCTCACCGACGACAGGGTCCTATCAGCCCCAGCATTTT,CASSPTTGSYQPQHF,NA,TRBD1,TRBJ1-5,TRBV18
TGTGCCATCAGTGAGTCGATCGGGCTAGCGGCGAACTCGGATACGCAGTATTTT,CAISESIGLAANSDTQYF,NA,TRBD2,TRBJ2-3,TRBV10-3